What follows describes a single T cell receptor (beta chain). Its antigen remains unidentified. Researchers ran the PCR with 60 Vbeta and 13 Jbeta primers. Methods used by the authors: Approximately 11 million shared chains were among the roughly 80 million unique TCR beta chains that a later analysis counted. Here immunoSEQ multiplex PCR was the method, and the copy in TCRdb shows in-frame clones only, minus some. The V and J calls and clone size are taken from that table; D and trimming were inferred from the DNA. This sample's clone table lists 200,000 or so clones. The entry originates in a study of cytomegalovirus exposure and HLA in healthy donors. Study outcomes and limitations: Sequencing depth across donors, presence/absence analyses assumed, was roughly uniform. Through in vitro validation, three CMV-associated chains were shown to be specific for CMV antigens. Associated with cytomegalovirus, according to the listing, were around 170 TCR beta chains.

The TCR originated in a girl aged 2 to 9 in good health and CMV-seropositive. The sequenced material came from PBMCs.

The CDR3 loop is CASSLGQTDTQYF. The CDR3 DNA sequence: TGCGCCAGCAGCTTGGGACAGACAGATACGCAGTATTTT. The chain has TRBV5-1 and TRBJ2-3; tentative D call: TRBD1 (5 bases). The germline V gene encodes CDR1 SGHRS and CDR2 YFSETQ. V was shortened by 0 bases and J by 3 bases, with 5 bases between the two germline ends. This CDR3 spans 13 amino acids.